Below, 24 T cell receptor beta chains from the same sample are listed, as sequenced in a study of lymphopenia after photon versus proton radiotherapy. The data were produced by immunoSEQ multiplex PCR, yet TCRdb's version contains in-frame clones alone and is incomplete. The data contain around 160,000 clones, 75% to 90% of them singletons. The source was peripheral blood, collected from a patient treated with photon-based radiotherapy. These receptors came from a man between 45 and 60 years old with gastric cancer.

V and J are TRBV19 and TRBJ2-3; weak D call: TRBD1 (5 bases). The V end was cut by 0 bases, the J end by 3 bases, with 10 bases between. CDR3 length equals 15 residues. CDR1 is LNHDA, CDR2 SQIVND, per germline (reference sequence). CDR3 in DNA: TGTGCCAGTAGTATAGAATGGGGCAGAACAGATACGCAGTATTTT. This gives the protein CASSIEWGRTDTQYF.

This clone was picked up one time. The V gene is TRBV27, the J gene TRBJ2-3, with D perhaps TRBD2 (5 bases). Trimming stripped 2 bases from V and 5 bases from J, with 11 bases between. Germline V gene lookup returns CDR1 MNHEY and CDR2 SMNVEV (reference sequence). The CDR3 has 14 amino acids. The CDR3 region has the DNA TGTGCCAGCAGTTTAACCCGGGAAGGAGATACGCAGTATTTT. As protein: CASSLTREGDTQYF.

The CDR3 reads CAISDKAGEQYF. CDR3 DNA sequence: TGTGCCATCAGTGATAAAGCCGGGGAGCAGTACTTC. This chain links TRBV10-3 with TRBJ2-7; D call uncertain. The V end lost 3 bases, the J end lost 7 bases, and 10 bases lay between the germline ends. This CDR3 spans 12 amino acids. Germline loops: CDR1 ENHRY, CDR2 SYGVKD.

The chain has TRBV11-2 and TRBJ2-1; 8 bases line up with TRBD2. In germline, CDR1 is SGHAT, CDR2 FQNNGV. The CDR3 loop spans 15 amino acids. With 5 bases clipped from V and 5 bases from J, the junction kept 8 bases outside the gene matches. Here the CDR3 DNA reads TGTGCCAGCAGCCTAGGGGCGGGAGGCCACAATGAGCAGTTCTTC. Protein: CASSLGAGGHNEQFF.

This chain joins TRBV6-1 and TRBJ2-7; TRBD1 aligns across 9 bases. With 4 bases clipped from V and 2 bases from J, the junction kept 6 bases outside the gene matches. The CDR3 runs 15 residues. Germline V gene sequence: CDR1 MNHNS, CDR2 SASEGT. The CDR3 nucleotides are TGTGCCAGCAGTGCGATACAGGGGGCAACCTACGAGCAGTACTTC. Its protein is CASSAIQGATYEQYF.

The rearrangement joins TRBV6-5 to TRBJ2-4, with D maybe TRBD1 (5 bases). The ends were cut back, 0 bases at V and 6 bases at J, with 12 bases in the middle. Germline CDR1 MNHEY, CDR2 SVGAGI. The CDR3 spans 15 residues. In nucleotides, the CDR3 is TGTGCCAGCAGTTACTCCAGGGATTGGGGAAACATTCAGTACTTC. It translates to CASSYSRDWGNIQYF.

CDR3 residues: CASSPVLAGGMETQYF. DNA for the CDR3: TGTGCCAGCTCACCAGTCCTAGCGGGAGGGATGGAGACCCAGTACTTC. The chain has TRBV18 and TRBJ2-5; 12 nucleotides agree with TRBD2. The length of the CDR3 is 16 residues. After removal of 2 bases from V and 5 bases from J, the junction contained 6 bases not matched to a gene. Germline values: CDR1 KGHSH, CDR2 LQKENI.

This chain uses TRBV30 with TRBJ1-2, with a tentative D call TRBD1 (6 bases). Germline assignment: CDR1 GTSNPN and CDR2 SVGIG (reference sequence). V lost 4 bases to trimming and J lost 3 bases, with 9 bases between them. The CDR3 runs 12 residues. Here the CDR3 DNA reads TGTGCCTGGAACAGGGATGACTATGGCTACACCTTC. As protein: CAWNRDDYGYTF. Supplemented by reference TRBV30 and TRBJ1-2, the full variable domain reads SQTIHQWPATLVQPVGSPLSLECTVEGTSNPNLYWYRQAAGRGLQLLFYSVGIGQISSEVPQNLSASRPQDRQFILSSKKLLLSDSGFYLCAWNRDDYGYTFGSGTRLTVV.

The CDR3 region is CASSLGGGSGGYTF. For the CDR3, the DNA is TGTGCCAGCAGCTTGGGGGGAGGGAGCGGTGGCTACACCTTC. This chain connects TRBV5-4 to TRBJ1-2, with D hard to call. The CDR3 loop spans 14 amino acids. The V gene's germline CDR1 is SGHNT and CDR2 YYREEE (reference sequence). Trimming removed 0 bases from V and 7 bases from J, with 13 bases in between.

The chain joins TRBV11-2 to TRBJ2-2, with unresolved D. Per the germline V gene, CDR1 is SGHAT and CDR2 is FQNNGV. The CDR3 runs to 12 residues. V was trimmed by 5 bases and J by 6 bases, leaving 7 bases between them. The CDR3 loop reads CASSPGPGELFF. For the CDR3, the DNA is TGTGCCAGCAGCCCCGGGCCCGGGGAGCTGTTTTTT.

The gene calls are TRBV5-4 and TRBJ2-7, with D possibly TRBD1 on 6 matching bases. Germline CDR1 reads SGHNT; CDR2 reads YYREEE (reference sequence). The CDR3 runs 14 residues. V was shortened by 0 bases and J by 1 base, with 8 bases between the two germline ends. The DNA of the CDR3 is TGTGCCAGCAGCTTGGTAGGGGGTTCCTACGAGCAGTACTTC. Protein sequence: CASSLVGGSYEQYF.

The chain combines TRBV2 with TRBJ2-2; 7 bases are shared with TRBD1. V was pared by 4 bases and J by 4 bases, with 3 bases of the junction left unmatched. Germline-derived CDR1 and CDR2 are SNHLY and FYNNEI. The CDR3 consists of 14 residues. CDR3 in DNA: TGTGCCAGCAGTGTAGGGACAGCCACCGGGGAGCTGTTTTTT. Amino acid sequence: CASSVGTATGELFF.

The V and J genes are TRBV5-1 and TRBJ1-1; 7 bases fit TRBD1. Unmatched junction bases numbered 9, after V lost 4 bases and J lost 0 bases. CDR1 SGHRS and CDR2 YFSETQ come from the germline V gene. The CDR3 totals 16 residues. The CDR3 sequence: CASSPRQGRVNTEAFF. The CDR3 nucleotides are TGCGCCAGCAGCCCAAGACAGGGCAGGGTGAACACTGAAGCTTTCTTT.

This chain connects TRBV18 to TRBJ2-7; TRBD2 matches at 9 bases. V was pared by 2 bases and J by 6 bases, with 11 bases of the junction left unmatched. The CDR3 covers 16 residues. Germline V CDR1 and CDR2: KGHSH, LQKENI. The CDR3 sequence is CASSPFPVAGESEQYF. DNA for the CDR3: TGTGCCAGCTCACCATTCCCAGTAGCGGGAGAATCCGAGCAGTACTTC.

In this sample, this clone turned up once. The rearrangement joins TRBV18 to TRBJ2-7; TRBD1 aligns across 7 bases. The CDR3 sequence is 14 residues long. Per the germline V gene, CDR1 is KGHSH and CDR2 is LQKENI. The ends lost 2 bases at V and 4 bases at J; junction bases unmatched: 5. The CDR3, as DNA: TGTGCCAGCTCACCATTGGGACAGAAATACGAGCAGTACTTC. Its protein product is CASSPLGQKYEQYF.

The chain employs TRBV2 and TRBJ1-1; the match to TRBD1 covers 8 bases. Germline V gene sequence: CDR1 SNHLY, CDR2 FYNNEI. Trimming at V came to 10 bases and at J to 0 bases, leaving 4 bases not matched to a gene. The CDR3 sequence is 13 residues long. The CDR3 loop reads CATSGQVNTEAFF. Here the CDR3 DNA reads TGTGCCACCTCGGGACAGGTGAACACTGAAGCTTTCTTT.

The chain carries TRBV5-1 and TRBJ2-7; 8 bases fit TRBD2. The CDR3 sequence is 15 residues long. Germline values: CDR1 SGHRS, CDR2 YFSETQ. Trimming removed 2 bases from V and 4 bases from J; junction bases left unmatched: 8. The CDR3 sequence: CASSLGAGGFYEQYF. The CDR3, as DNA: TGCGCCAGCAGCTTAGGGGCGGGAGGTTTTTACGAGCAGTACTTC.

The chain joins TRBV7-2 to TRBJ2-7, with 11 bases identical to TRBD2. The V segment lost 2 bases and the J segment 6 bases; nucleotides outside the gene matches: 9. Per germline, CDR1 SGHTA and CDR2 FQGNSA. The CDR3 sequence is 16 residues long. The CDR3 is CASSLMQTSGSIEQYF. The CDR3 DNA sequence: TGTGCCAGCAGCTTAATGCAAACTAGCGGGAGTATCGAGCAGTACTTC.

The chain recombines TRBV2 with TRBJ2-3; TRBD2 is a possible D gene (5 bases). The CDR3 sequence is 14 residues long. Trimming took 8 bases from V and 9 from J, leaving 21 bases between them. Per germline, CDR1 SNHLY and CDR2 FYNNEI. The CDR3 here is CASRGWAVSSTQYF. In DNA, the CDR3 is TGTGCCAGCCGAGGGTGGGCGGTCTCCAGCACGCAGTATTTT. Based on the CDR3 plus reference TRBV2 and TRBJ2-3, the full variable domain is EPEVTQTPSHQVTQMGQEVILRCVPISNHLYFYWYRQILGQKVEFLVSFYNNEISEKSEIFDDQFSVERPDGSNFTLKIRSTKLEDSAMYFCASRGWAVSSTQYFGPGTRLTVL.

The V call is TRBV5-1, the J call TRBJ2-7, with D possibly TRBD1 on 6 matching bases. Germline V gives CDR1 SGHRS, CDR2 YFSETQ. This CDR3 has 13 amino acids. The ends were cut back, 2 bases at V and 7 bases at J, with 13 bases in the middle. The CDR3 DNA is TGCGCCAGCAGCTTATTACAGGGTCAAGAGCAGTACTTC. Translated: CASSLLQGQEQYF. Drawing the rest from reference TRBV5-1 and TRBJ2-7, the complete variable domain is KAGVTQTPRYLIKTRGQQVTLSCSPISGHRSVSWYQQTPGQGLQFLFEYFSETQRNKGNFPGRFSGRQFSNSRSEMNVSTLELGDSALYLCASSLLQGQEQYFGPGTRLTVT.

The chain employs TRBV5-1 and TRBJ1-1; possible D gene TRBD1, 6 bases. Germline loops: CDR1 SGHRS, CDR2 YFSETQ. The CDR3 is made up of 14 amino acids. The ends were cut back, 3 bases at V and 3 bases at J, with 12 bases in the middle. CDR3 in amino acids: CASSSRTDYTEAFF. CDR3 nucleotide sequence: TGCGCCAGCAGCTCTAGGACAGACTACACTGAAGCTTTCTTT.

The chain couples TRBV7-9 to TRBJ2-7; 8 bases match TRBD1. V shed 3 bases and J 5 bases; nucleotides not matched to a gene: 0. CDR1 is SEHNR and CDR2 is FQNEAQ in the germline V gene (reference sequence). The CDR3 length is 12 residues. The CDR3: CASSLTGDEQYF. As DNA, the CDR3 is TGTGCCAGCAGCTTGACAGGGGACGAGCAGTACTTC.

V usage is TRBV4-2 and J usage is TRBJ2-2; the match to TRBD2 covers 12 bases. V shed 1 base and J 2 bases; nucleotides not matched to a gene: 5. The CDR3 runs to 18 residues. Germline lookup yields CDR1 LGHNA and CDR2 YNFKEQ. CDR3 sequence (DNA): TGTGCCAGCAGCCAAGCGAGGACTAGCGGGACCAACACCGGGGAGCTGTTTTTT. Protein product: CASSQARTSGTNTGELFF.

The rearrangement joins TRBV6-1 to TRBJ1-5, with D unresolved. This CDR3 spans 14 amino acids. The germline V and J ends were trimmed by 8 bases and 0 bases, with 11 bases remaining between them. Germline CDR1 and CDR2: MNHNS and SASEGT. The CDR3 reads CASYPGNSNQPQHF. The CDR3 DNA sequence: TGTGCCAGCTACCCAGGTAATAGCAATCAGCCCCAGCATTTT.